Listed here are 9 T cell receptor beta chains from one sample, sequenced in a study of control samples from healthy donors and cancer patients. Clones were read by immunoSEQ multiplex PCR, and TCRdb kept only the in-frame ones, dropping some. This table holds approximately 110,000 clones, approximately 90% found once. Sequencing was carried out using blood. These receptors originate from a woman between 18 and 29 years old in good health.

The chain recombines TRBV7-9 with TRBJ1-6; D perhaps matches TRBD1 (5 bases). CDR1 is SEHNR, CDR2 FQNEAQ, per germline (reference sequence). This CDR3 spans 13 amino acids. The V end was cut by 1 base, the J end by 15 bases, with 13 bases between. CDR3 sequence reads: CASSLVVGDVLHF. The CDR3 DNA reads as TGTGCCAGCAGCTTAGTTGTAGGGGACGTCCTCCACTTT.

The chain carries TRBV28 and TRBJ1-1, with TRBD1 identical over 7 bases. The V gene's germline CDR1 is MDHEN and CDR2 SYDVKM. With 3 bases clipped from V and 1 base from J, the junction kept 2 bases outside the gene matches. CDR3 length: 14 amino acids. The CDR3 loop is CASSFPGGNTEAFF. The DNA for the CDR3 is TGTGCCAGCAGTTTCCCAGGGGGGAACACTGAAGCTTTCTTT.

The chain recombines TRBV5-1 with TRBJ1-6; D may be TRBD1 (6 bases). This CDR3 region has 14 residues. Trimming removed 0 bases from V and 11 bases from J, with 12 bases in between. Germline CDR1 and CDR2: SGHRS and YFSETQ. CDR3 DNA sequence: TGCGCCAGCAGCTTGGGTCAGGGGAGAACACCCCTCCACTTT. Residues: CASSLGQGRTPLHF.

The rearrangement links TRBV24-1 to TRBJ2-7, with D perhaps matching TRBD2 (6 bases). The CDR3 consists of 15 residues. V was trimmed by 1 base and J by 4 bases, leaving 13 bases between them. Germline V CDR1 and CDR2: KGHDR, SFDVKD. The CDR3 DNA follows: TGTGCCACCAGTGATTTCAGCGGAGGGAAATACGAGCAGTACTTC. Translated: CATSDFSGGKYEQYF.

This sequence joins TRBV9 and TRBJ2-2, with 9 bases lining up with TRBD2. With V trimmed by 0 bases and J by 6 bases, 3 bases remained unmatched. This CDR3 has 15 amino acids. Germline CDR1 reads SGDLS; CDR2 reads YYNGEE. The CDR3 sequence: CASSVGGRVPGELFF. The DNA of the CDR3 is TGTGCCAGCAGCGTAGGCGGGAGGGTTCCCGGGGAGCTGTTTTTT.

This clone occurred once. The chain couples TRBV28 to TRBJ2-2; TRBD2 aligns across 7 bases. The ends lost 2 bases at V and 1 base at J; junction bases unmatched: 1. Per germline, CDR1 MDHEN and CDR2 SYDVKM. The CDR3 contains 15 residues. CDR3 amino acids: CASSLAGVNTGELFF. The CDR3, as DNA: TGTGCCAGCAGTTTAGCGGGAGTGAACACCGGGGAGCTGTTTTTT.

The chain couples TRBV27 to TRBJ1-5, with no clear D. Trimming left V 2 bases short and J 0 bases short, with 11 bases between. CDR3 size: 16 residues. Germline V gives CDR1 MNHEY, CDR2 SMNVEV (reference sequence). This CDR3 is CASSLKAGTSNQPQHF. The CDR3 nucleotides read TGTGCCAGCAGTTTAAAGGCGGGAACTAGCAATCAGCCCCAGCATTTT.

This chain uses TRBV5-4 with TRBJ2-7; 8 bases match TRBD1. V lost 4 bases, J lost 3 bases, and 6 bases stayed unmatched. Looked up from germline, CDR1 is SGHNT and CDR2 is YYREEE (reference sequence). This CDR3 has 14 amino acids. The CDR3 here is CASSRGTGDYEQYF. The CDR3 bases are TGTGCCAGCAGCCGAGGGACAGGTGACTACGAGCAGTACTTC.

Points on this clone: Other DNA sequences in the same sample also yield this CDR3. As DNA, the CDR3 is TGTGCCAGCTCACCGGGCGGGGGAGAGACCCAGTACTTC. Translation: CASSPGGGETQYF. This sequence joins TRBV18 and TRBJ2-5, with 7 positions matching TRBD2. The V gene's germline CDR1 is KGHSH and CDR2 LQKENI. The CDR3 spans 13 residues. V was clipped by 3 bases and J by 4 bases; unmatched bases: 2.